A single sample gave rise to the 14 T cell receptor beta chains below, sequenced in a study of T cell repertoires in cytomegalovirus infection. TCRdb passed the reads through MiXCR, listing each CDR3 protein once. The sample comprises 300,000 or so distinct CDR3 sequences, just under 25% of which are singletons, and roughly 15% rests with the top ten. No antigen is known for these receptors. The sequences come from cultured PBMCs, collected from culture after CMV antigen stimulation. The receptors come from a human donor in good health (CMV status not recorded). Some clones in this sample may be carry-over from other donors' samples.

This clonotype was observed at least ten times. V gene TRBV7-2 combines with J gene TRBJ2-1; 13 positions match TRBD2. CDR1 SGHTA and CDR2 FQGNSA come from the germline V gene. The CDR3 runs to 17 residues. The trim removed 5 bases at V and 2 bases at J, leaving 6 bases unmatched. The CDR3 coding sequence is TGTGCCAGCAGCCCCAGACTAGCGGGAGGCCCCTACAATGAGCAGTTCTTC. Translated, it gives CASSPRLAGGPYNEQFF.

This clonotype was recorded at least ten times. The chain uses TRBV7-9 and TRBJ2-5, with D hard to call. Germline V gene data show CDR1 as SEHNR and CDR2 as FQNEAQ (reference sequence). The ends were cut back, 2 bases at V and 5 bases at J, with 15 bases in the middle. The CDR3 runs to 15 residues. CDR3 sequence: CASSLPSTLLETQYF. CDR3 in DNA: TGTGCCAGCAGCTTACCCTCGACTCTATTGGAGACCCAGTACTTC.

The sample holds many counts of this clonotype. The chain recombines TRBV7-2 with TRBJ2-1; tentative D call: TRBD2 (6 bases). Germline loops: CDR1 SGHTA, CDR2 FQGNSA. Deletions cut 1 base from V and 9 bases from J, with 10 bases between. The CDR3 loop spans 13 amino acids. The CDR3 DNA is TGTGCCAGCAGCTTAGGTCCGGGGGTTGAGCAGTTCTTC. Protein sequence: CASSLGPGVEQFF.

This clonotype has only a few counts. This chain joins TRBV5-1 and TRBJ2-2; a weak D match, TRBD1 (6 bases). The CDR3 loop spans 16 amino acids. The V end lost 4 bases, the J end lost 0 bases, and 13 bases lay between the germline ends. CDR1 SGHRS and CDR2 YFSETQ come from the germline V gene. CDR3 region: CASSQDRSANTGELFF. The CDR3 DNA follows: TGCGCCAGCAGCCAGGACAGATCCGCGAACACCGGGGAGCTGTTTTTT.

This clonotype was seen a handful of times. V is TRBV28 and J is TRBJ2-7; maybe TRBD2 (6 bases). Germline V gene lookup returns CDR1 MDHEN and CDR2 SYDVKM. V was cut by 4 bases and J by 1 base, with 20 bases left in between. This CDR3 contains 17 residues. CDR3 amino acids: CASSSPSRAGSSYEQYV. For the CDR3, the DNA is TGTGCCAGCAGTTCCCCCTCGAGGGCGGGATCTTCCTACGAGCAGTACGTC.

This clonotype was recorded many times. The CDR3 region is CASSLGASYEQYV. CDR3 nucleotide sequence: TGTGCCAGCAGCTTAGGGGCTTCCTACGAGCAGTACGTC. This chain uses TRBV7-2 with TRBJ2-7; no definite D call. Germline CDR1 is SGHTA and CDR2 is FQGNSA. This CDR3 comprises 13 residues. Deletions cut 1 base from V and 1 base from J, with 5 bases between.

This clonotype was observed at least ten times. The genes are TRBV4-1 and TRBJ2-7, with D possibly matching TRBD2 (6 bases). Per germline, CDR1 MGHRA and CDR2 YSYEKL. The CDR3 has 15 amino acids. The V end was cut by 3 bases, the J end by 5 bases, with 17 bases between. The CDR3 DNA reads as TGCGCCAGCAGCCACTTATCCCTTGGGGAGGACGAGCAGTACTTC. It translates to CASSHLSLGEDEQYF.

This clonotype was counted at least ten times. The chain carries TRBV7-2 and TRBJ2-1; 14 bases match TRBD2. The length of the CDR3 is 15 residues. Losses at the gene ends were 0 bases for V and 8 bases for J; bases not matched to a gene: 0. The germline CDR1 and CDR2 sequences are SGHTA and FQGNSA. The CDR3 coding sequence is TGTGCCAGCAGCTTAGCGGGACTAGCGGGAGATGAGCAGTTCTTC. Its protein is CASSLAGLAGDEQFF.

V usage is TRBV10-1 and J usage is TRBJ1-1, with unresolved D. Trimming removed 4 bases at V and 4 bases at J, with 13 bases between. Germline CDR1 reads WNHNN; CDR2 reads SYGVQD (reference sequence). This CDR3 is 14 amino acids long. This CDR3 is CASSARTGSTEAFF. CDR3 nucleotide sequence: TGCGCCAGCAGTGCCAGGACGGGTTCCACTGAAGCTTTCTTT.

In its sample, this clonotype was seen a few times. The J gene is TRBJ1-1, the V gene TRBV30; D ambiguous. This CDR3 has 14 amino acids. Germline-derived CDR1 and CDR2 are GTSNPN and SVGIG (reference sequence). V was pared by 4 bases and J by 0 bases, with 12 bases between. The CDR3 nucleotides read TGTGCCTGGACCCACGGACGAATGAACACTGAAGCTTTCTTT. It codes for CAWTHGRMNTEAFF.

This clonotype was picked up a small number of times. The J gene is TRBJ2-3, the V gene TRBV19; no reliable D call. V shed 3 bases and J shed 2 bases, with 9 bases lying between them. The CDR3 has 14 residues. Germline CDR1 and CDR2: LNHDA and SQIVND (reference sequence). In nucleotides, the CDR3 is TGTGCCAGTAGTATGCTGGTGTTCACAGATACGCAGTATTTT. Amino acids: CASSMLVFTDTQYF.

The chain carries TRBV10-2 and TRBJ1-5; no firm D call. V was cut by 4 bases and J by 7 bases, with 11 bases left in between. CDR1 and CDR2 from the germline V gene are WSHSY and SAAADI. The CDR3 runs to 13 residues. The CDR3, as DNA: TGCGCCAGCAGTGTGTCCCTCCAGCAGCCCCAGCATTTT. It specifies CASSVSLQQPQHF.

V is TRBV6-5 and J is TRBJ2-1, with 7 positions matching TRBD2. Germline lookup yields CDR1 MNHEY and CDR2 SVGAGI. J lost 6 bases, V lost 7 bases, and 3 bases had no gene match. This CDR3 has 12 residues. The CDR3 nucleotides read TGTGCCAGCATGACTAGCTTCAATGAGCAGTTCTTC. This gives the protein CASMTSFNEQFF.

V usage is TRBV14 and J usage is TRBJ2-3; the match to TRBD2 covers 8 bases. This CDR3 is built from 17 residues. Germline V gene data show CDR1 as SGHDN and CDR2 as FVKESK. With 3 bases clipped from V and 6 bases from J, the junction kept 14 bases outside the gene matches. CDR3 sequence reads: CASSHLPGTRSGDTQYF. CDR3 nucleotides: TGTGCCAGCAGCCACCTCCCCGGGACTAGAAGTGGTGATACGCAGTATTTT.